The 20 T cell receptor beta chains given below trace back to one sample, sequenced in a study of technical replicates of blood from several donors. Assay used: immunoSEQ multiplex PCR; TCRdb lists only in-frame clones, some missing. The sample yields about 80,000 clones, roughly 90% seen once. The sample consisted of T cells isolated from PBMCs. The source of these receptors is a human donor in good health.

The CDR3 spells CASSIQGRNEQFF. In DNA form, the CDR3 reads TGTGCCAGCAGTATCCAGGGAAGGAATGAGCAGTTCTTC. The gene calls are TRBV6-5 and TRBJ2-1; a weak D match, TRBD1 (5 bases). The CDR3 loop spans 13 amino acids. Germline assignment: CDR1 MNHEY and CDR2 SVGAGI. The V end lost 5 bases, the J end lost 7 bases, and 12 bases lay between the germline ends.

The V call is TRBV6-5, the J call TRBJ2-2; TRBD2 is a possible D gene (6 bases). CDR1 is MNHEY and CDR2 is SVGAGI in the germline V gene. V was cut by 4 bases and J by 0 bases, with 12 bases left in between. The length of the CDR3 is 16 residues. CDR3 nucleotide sequence: TGTGCCAGCAGTTCCGTAGCGGAGTCGAACACCGGGGAGCTGTTTTTT. Encoded protein: CASSSVAESNTGELFF.

The chain employs TRBV7-9 and TRBJ1-4; the D is unclear. Germline assignment: CDR1 SEHNR and CDR2 FQNEAQ (reference sequence). With 0 bases removed from V and 3 bases from J, the gap between germline ends came to 8 bases. CDR3 size: 15 residues. CDR3 nucleotides: TGTGCCAGCAGCTTAGCGTCCTCCCCTAATGAAAAACTGTTTTTT. This sequence encodes CASSLASSPNEKLFF.

This clone was recorded only once. DNA of the CDR3: TGTGCCAGCAGTCTGGAGGATAGCACAGATACGCAGTATTTT. Its protein is CASSLEDSTDTQYF. The rearrangement uses TRBV28 and TRBJ2-3; tentatively, D is TRBD2 (5 bases). In germline, CDR1 is MDHEN, CDR2 SYDVKM. Trimming took 5 bases from V and 0 from J, leaving 9 bases between them. There are 14 residues in the CDR3.

The genes are TRBV19 and TRBJ2-5; TRBD1 is a possible D gene (6 bases). Between the trimmed V and J ends, which lost 5 bases and 3 bases, there was a span of 13 bases. Germline V gene sequence: CDR1 LNHDA, CDR2 SQIVND (reference sequence). The CDR3 is made up of 14 amino acids. The CDR3 sequence: CASSPSRGEETQYF. The CDR3 DNA sequence: TGTGCCAGTAGTCCCTCCAGGGGTGAAGAGACCCAGTACTTC. The entire variable domain, with the rest obtained from reference TRBV19 and TRBJ2-5, is as follows: DGGITQSPKYLFRKEGQNVTLSCEQNLNHDAMYWYRQDPGQGLRLIYYSQIVNDFQKGDIAEGYSVSREKKESFPLTVTSAQKNPTAFYLCASSPSRGEETQYFGPGTRLLVL.

V is TRBV9 and J is TRBJ2-1; 9 nucleotides match TRBD1. The germline gives CDR1 SGDLS, CDR2 YYNGEE. The CDR3 is 15 residues long. J was trimmed by 8 bases and V by 1 base; bases with no gene match: 7. The CDR3 reads CASSVYDRGYDEQFF. The CDR3 bases are TGTGCCAGCAGCGTATATGACAGGGGGTACGATGAGCAGTTCTTC.

This chain links TRBV6-1 with TRBJ2-7; D is possibly TRBD1 (5 bases). Trimming took off 6 bases at V and 2 bases at J, with 11 bases between the two ends. This CDR3 region has 13 residues. Germline V lookup: CDR1 MNHNS, CDR2 SASEGT. The CDR3 bases are TGTGCCAGCAGCGGCAGACAGACCTACGAGCAGTACTTC. Protein sequence: CASSGRQTYEQYF.

The rearrangement uses TRBV6-1 and TRBJ1-2; D is possibly TRBD1 (5 bases). The CDR3 length is 12 residues. CDR1 is MNHNS, CDR2 SASEGT, per germline. Between the trimmed V and J ends, which lost 1 base and 6 bases, there was a span of 6 bases. The chain's CDR3 is CASSEGQHGYTF. For the CDR3, the DNA is TGTGCCAGCAGTGAAGGACAGCATGGCTACACCTTC.

V usage is TRBV5-8 and J usage is TRBJ1-2, with a weak D call TRBD1 (5 bases). Trimming cost V 4 bases and J 2 bases, with 9 bases left between them. Germline V CDR1 and CDR2: SGHTS, YDEGEE. This CDR3 spans 13 amino acids. The CDR3 nucleotides read TGTGCCAGCAGCAAGACAGTAAACTATGGCTACACCTTC. Its translation: CASSKTVNYGYTF.

The chain couples TRBV25-1 to TRBJ2-3; D ambiguous. V dropped 2 bases and J dropped 6 bases, with 12 bases sitting between them. This CDR3 has 14 amino acids. Germline CDR1 and CDR2: MGHDK and SYGVNS. The CDR3: CASSEGQFPDTQYF. In nucleotides, the CDR3 is TGTGCCAGCAGTGAAGGGCAGTTCCCTGATACGCAGTATTTT. The full variable domain, rest sourced from reference TRBV25-1 and TRBJ2-3, is EADIYQTPRYLVIGTGKKITLECSQTMGHDKMYWYQQDPGMELHLIHYSYGVNSTEKGDLSSESTVSRIRTEHFPLTLESARPSHTSQYLCASSEGQFPDTQYFGPGTRLTVL.

This clone has only a few counts. The J gene is TRBJ2-3, the V gene TRBV6-4, with 7 bases aligning to TRBD2. Germline-derived CDR1 and CDR2 are MRHNA and SNTAGT. V lost 2 bases to trimming and J lost 1 base; unmatched junction nucleotides: 6. This CDR3 comprises 16 residues. In nucleotides, the CDR3 is TGTGCCAGCAGTGACGGGCCTAGCGGCGGCACAGATACGCAGTATTTT. It specifies CASSDGPSGGTDTQYF.

This clone is a singleton in its sample. The chain links TRBV7-2 to TRBJ1-4, with D possibly TRBD1 on 6 matching bases. The CDR3 has 15 amino acids. Germline CDR1 is SGHTA and CDR2 is FQGNSA. Trimming removed 7 bases from V and 6 bases from J, with 18 bases in between. The CDR3 here is CASTQQGLVDEKLFF. The CDR3 region has the DNA TGTGCCAGCACCCAACAGGGTTTAGTGGATGAAAAACTGTTTTTT.

This chain connects TRBV23-1 to TRBJ2-7; 7 bases map to TRBD1. TRBV23-1 is an ORF, and what it does is uncertain. The CDR3 totals 14 residues. After removal of 2 bases from V and 3 bases from J, the junction contained 4 bases not matched to a gene. The CDR3, as DNA: TGCGCCAGCAGTCAACAGGGGGTACACTACGAGCAGTACTTC. Its protein product is CASSQQGVHYEQYF.

The chain recombines TRBV4-3 with TRBJ1-1; 8 bases line up with TRBD1. CDR1 and CDR2 from the germline V gene are LGHNA and YSLEER. CDR3 length equals 13 residues. After removal of 4 bases from V and 5 bases from J, the junction contained 3 bases not matched to a gene. The CDR3 sequence is CASSPRGLTEAFF. The CDR3, as DNA: TGCGCCAGCAGCCCCAGGGGGCTGACTGAAGCTTTCTTT.

This clone was seen only once. The rearrangement uses TRBV28 and TRBJ2-7, with D possibly matching TRBD2 (6 bases). The V gene lost 7 bases and the J gene lost 4 bases, with 14 bases spanning the gap. This CDR3 spans 13 amino acids. In germline, CDR1 is MDHEN, CDR2 SYDVKM. The CDR3 region has the DNA TGTGCCAGCAAGGCGGCGGGAAGGTACGAGCAGTACTTC. Translation: CASKAAGRYEQYF.

The chain has TRBV19 and TRBJ1-4; perhaps TRBD1 as D (6 bases). V was clipped by 7 bases and J by 8 bases, with 17 bases between them. The CDR3 covers 14 residues. Germline V gene sequence: CDR1 LNHDA, CDR2 SQIVND (reference sequence). The CDR3 nucleotides read TGTGCCAGTATATCGGGACAAAGGGGCGAAAAACTGTTTTTT. It encodes CASISGQRGEKLFF.

The chain is built from TRBV11-2 and TRBJ1-2; tentatively, D is TRBD1 (6 bases). Germline V gene sequence: CDR1 SGHAT, CDR2 FQNNGV. Trimming stripped 5 bases from V and 4 bases from J, with 11 bases between. This CDR3 region has 13 residues. The CDR3 loop is CASSNEQGYGYTF. CDR3 nucleotides: TGTGCCAGCAGCAATGAACAGGGCTATGGCTACACCTTC.

The chain links TRBV6-5 to TRBJ2-7, with 10 bases aligning to TRBD1. J gave up 0 bases and V 0 bases, and 2 bases lay outside the gene matches. The CDR3 extends over 16 amino acids. Germline V gene data show CDR1 as MNHEY and CDR2 as SVGAGI. Written as DNA, the CDR3 is TGTGCCAGCAGTTACTCGACAGGGGGCCTCTCCTACGAGCAGTACTTC. Translation gives CASSYSTGGLSYEQYF.

This chain joins TRBV11-2 and TRBJ1-2; 7 nucleotides line up with TRBD1. V shed 3 bases, J shed 5 bases, and the junction held 15 bases outside the gene matches. Germline V gives CDR1 SGHAT, CDR2 FQNNGV. The CDR3 has 17 amino acids. The CDR3 sequence: CASSLLTTGQAGYGYTF. The CDR3 DNA sequence: TGTGCCAGCAGCTTGCTTACTACCGGACAGGCGGGATATGGCTACACCTTC.

The gene calls are TRBV11-2 and TRBJ2-5; no firm D call. Trimming left V 5 bases short and J 1 base short, with 8 bases between. This CDR3 spans 13 amino acids. Germline assignment: CDR1 SGHAT and CDR2 FQNNGV. The CDR3 DNA reads TGTGCCAGCAGCATAGGAGTCCAAGAGACCCAGTACTTC. It is translated as CASSIGVQETQYF.